This is a list of T cell receptor beta chains from one sample in a study of blood T cell repertoires in COVID-19. Generated by immunoSEQ multiplex PCR, the TCRdb table keeps only in-frame clones and is missing some. The repertoire holds some 47,000 clones, with 75% to 90% as singletons. The sequencing input was peripheral blood. Source of these receptors: a woman aged 80 or over in a cohort sampled during active or convalescent COVID-19. The CDR3 runs from the conserved cysteine through the conserved F or W. The order of the fields is clone size, V gene, D gene, J gene, CDR3 DNA, CDR3 protein. A D gene is named only where the DNA matches it firmly. Not all rows give a size; the values are once, few, many and, for expanded clones, a class.

clone size: -; V gene: TRBV21-1; D gene: -; J gene: TRBJ1-2; CDR3 DNA: TGTGCCAGCAACGGACAGGGGGGACGTGGCTACACCTTC; CDR3 protein: CASNGQGGRGYTF
clone size: -; V gene: TRBV12-3/TRBV12-4; D gene: -; J gene: TRBJ1-1; CDR3 DNA: TGTGCCAGCAGTTTCAGCCAGGCGGCTTTCTTT; CDR3 protein: CASSFSQAAFF
clone size: -; V gene: TRBV18; D gene: TRBD1; J gene: TRBJ1-1; CDR3 DNA: TGTGCCAGCTCAGCGGGGACAGCCATGAACACTGAAGCTTTCTTT; CDR3 protein: CASSAGTAMNTEAFF
clone size: once; V gene: TRBV2; D gene: TRBD2; J gene: TRBJ2-1; CDR3 DNA: TGTGCCAGCAGCGGACTAGCTACTGAGCAGTTCTTC; CDR3 protein: CASSGLATEQFF
clone size: -; V gene: TRBV30; D gene: -; J gene: TRBJ1-6; CDR3 DNA: TGTGCCTGGAGTGTCGCAAGGGGCTCATCACCCCTCCACTTT; CDR3 protein: CAWSVARGSSPLHF
clone size: few; V gene: TRBV9; D gene: TRBD1; J gene: TRBJ1-2; CDR3 DNA: TGTGCCAGCAGCGGGACAGGGTTTGTCTATGGCTACACCTTC; CDR3 protein: CASSGTGFVYGYTF
clone size: -; V gene: TRBV6-5; D gene: -; J gene: TRBJ2-1; CDR3 DNA: TGTGCCAGCAGAGGTCAGGGGTGGAATGAGCAGTTCTTC; CDR3 protein: CASRGQGWNEQFF
clone size: -; V gene: TRBV11-3; D gene: TRBD1; J gene: TRBJ1-6; CDR3 DNA: TGTGCCAGCAGCGGGGGGACAGGGGAGAATTCACCCCTCCACTTT; CDR3 protein: CASSGGTGENSPLHF
clone size: once; V gene: TRBV7-3; D gene: TRBD1; J gene: TRBJ1-1; CDR3 DNA: TGTGCCAGCAGCTCCAGGGGGCAAGGTGAAGCTTTCTTT; CDR3 protein: CASSSRGQGEAFF
clone size: -; V gene: TRBV5-1; D gene: -; J gene: TRBJ1-5; CDR3 DNA: TGCGCCAGCAGCTGGGGGGGGGATTCCGGTCAGCCCCAGCATTTT; CDR3 protein: CASSWGGDSGQPQHF
clone size: once; V gene: TRBV2; D gene: TRBD1; J gene: TRBJ2-7; CDR3 DNA: TGTGCCATAAGGACAGGACAGGGGAACTACGAGCAGTACTTC; CDR3 protein: CAIRTGQGNYEQYF
clone size: -; V gene: TRBV10-3; D gene: TRBD2; J gene: TRBJ2-1; CDR3 DNA: TGTGCCATCAGGAAGACTAGCGGGGACAAGAGGGTCGGTGAGCAGTTCTTC; CDR3 protein: CAIRKTSGDKRVGEQFF
clone size: once; V gene: TRBV5-8; D gene: -; J gene: TRBJ1-1; CDR3 DNA: TGTGCCAGCAGCTTGCTGACAGGGAACACTGAAGCTTTCTTT; CDR3 protein: CASSLLTGNTEAFF
clone size: -; V gene: TRBV6-5; D gene: TRBD1; J gene: TRBJ1-3; CDR3 DNA: TGTGCCAGCCAAAGGGACAGATACTCTGGAAACACCATATATTTT; CDR3 protein: CASQRDRYSGNTIYF
clone size: few; V gene: TRBV2; D gene: TRBD1; J gene: TRBJ1-4; CDR3 DNA: TGTGCCAGCCTGACAGGGAAGGGTGAAAAACTGTTTTTT; CDR3 protein: CASLTGKGEKLFF
clone size: -; V gene: TRBV10-1; D gene: -; J gene: TRBJ1-5; CDR3 DNA: TGCGCCGGGGGGGAGGAGGGCAATCAGCCCCAGCATTTT; CDR3 protein: CAGGEEGNQPQHF
clone size: -; V gene: TRBV7-6; D gene: -; J gene: TRBJ2-5; CDR3 DNA: TGTGCCAGCAGCCTCTCGAAGCTGGAGACCCAGTACTTC; CDR3 protein: CASSLSKLETQYF
clone size: -; V gene: TRBV7-9; D gene: TRBD1; J gene: TRBJ1-2; CDR3 DNA: TGTGCCAGCAGCTTAGCGGAGACAGGGAACTATGGCTACACCTTC; CDR3 protein: CASSLAETGNYGYTF
clone size: -; V gene: TRBV21-1; D gene: -; J gene: TRBJ2-2; CDR3 DNA: TGTGCCAGCATAAATTTGGGGGGAACGAACACCGGGGAGCTGTTTTTT; CDR3 protein: CASINLGGTNTGELFF
clone size: -; V gene: TRBV5-6; D gene: TRBD1; J gene: TRBJ1-1; CDR3 DNA: TGTGCCAGCTCCCGGGACAGGACGTTTGGAGCTTTCTTT; CDR3 protein: CASSRDRTFGAFF
clone size: few; V gene: TRBV2; D gene: -; J gene: TRBJ1-5; CDR3 DNA: TGTGCCAGCAGTGAGATGAGGCTTGAGCCCCAGCATTTT; CDR3 protein: CASSEMRLEPQHF
clone size: -; V gene: TRBV9; D gene: TRBD1; J gene: TRBJ1-2; CDR3 DNA: TGTGCCAGCAGCGTAGTGTCAGGGGGCTATGGCTACACCTTC; CDR3 protein: CASSVVSGGYGYTF
clone size: once; V gene: TRBV5-1; D gene: -; J gene: TRBJ2-1; CDR3 DNA: TGCGCCAGCAGCTTGTCAGGTGACAGCTCCTACAATGAGCAGTTCTTC; CDR3 protein: CASSLSGDSSYNEQFF
clone size: once; V gene: TRBV5-4; D gene: TRBD2; J gene: TRBJ2-1; CDR3 DNA: TGTGCCAGCAGCTTGACCGGGGGAGGGTCCTACAATGAGCAGTTCTTC; CDR3 protein: CASSLTGGGSYNEQFF
clone size: -; V gene: TRBV3-1/TRBV3-2; D gene: TRBD1; J gene: TRBJ1-2; CDR3 DNA: TGTGCCAGCAGCCCTCGGGACAGGAGACCCTATGGCTACACCTTC; CDR3 protein: CASSPRDRRPYGYTF
clone size: -; V gene: TRBV14; D gene: TRBD1; J gene: TRBJ1-5; CDR3 DNA: TGTGCCAGCAGCCAAGTCTCAGGGGGCCTTGGCGATCAGCCCCAGCATTTT; CDR3 protein: CASSQVSGGLGDQPQHF
clone size: -; V gene: TRBV9; D gene: TRBD2; J gene: TRBJ2-7; CDR3 DNA: TGTGCCAGCAGCGCCAGTAGCGGGAGTGACGAGCAGTACTTC; CDR3 protein: CASSASSGSDEQYF
clone size: -; V gene: TRBV5-1; D gene: TRBD1; J gene: TRBJ2-7; CDR3 DNA: TGCGCCAGCAGCTATACAGGGGGTTACGAGCAGTACTTC; CDR3 protein: CASSYTGGYEQYF
clone size: -; V gene: TRBV7-7; D gene: TRBD1; J gene: TRBJ2-5; CDR3 DNA: TGTGCTAGCAGCGGAACAGGGGGTACGGAGACCCAGTACTTC; CDR3 protein: CASSGTGGTETQYF
clone size: many; V gene: TRBV18; D gene: -; J gene: TRBJ1-2; CDR3 DNA: TGTGCCAGCCGACGTCAGGGAAGTCGAGGCTACACCTTC; CDR3 protein: CASRRQGSRGYTF
clone size: -; V gene: TRBV3-1/TRBV3-2; D gene: TRBD2; J gene: TRBJ2-7; CDR3 DNA: TGTGCCAGCAGCCAAGCGGGACTAGAGGACTACGAGCAGTACTTC; CDR3 protein: CASSQAGLEDYEQYF
clone size: once; V gene: TRBV5-1; D gene: TRBD1; J gene: TRBJ1-3; CDR3 DNA: TGCGCCAGCAGCGCGGGGACAGCTGGAAACACCATATATTTT; CDR3 protein: CASSAGTAGNTIYF
clone size: -; V gene: TRBV27; D gene: -; J gene: TRBJ2-2; CDR3 DNA: TGTGCCAGCTTGTCGGGGTGGGACAAAGTCTCCACCGGGGAGCTGTTTTTT; CDR3 protein: CASLSGWDKVSTGELFF
clone size: once; V gene: TRBV19; D gene: TRBD2; J gene: TRBJ2-7; CDR3 DNA: TGTGCCAGTAGAAGCGCGGGAGGGTCATTCAACGAGCAGTACTTC; CDR3 protein: CASRSAGGSFNEQYF
clone size: -; V gene: TRBV15; D gene: -; J gene: TRBJ1-1; CDR3 DNA: TGTGCCACCAGCAGTTTCTCGGGGGGAACTGAAGCTTTCTTT; CDR3 protein: CATSSFSGGTEAFF
clone size: -; V gene: TRBV9; D gene: -; J gene: TRBJ1-4; CDR3 DNA: TGTGCCAGCAGCTCACGGACAACTCTGGGGGAAAAACTGTTTTTT; CDR3 protein: CASSSRTTLGEKLFF
clone size: -; V gene: TRBV11-2; D gene: TRBD1; J gene: TRBJ2-7; CDR3 DNA: TGTGCCAGCAGCCAGGGACAGTCCTACGAGCAGTACTTC; CDR3 protein: CASSQGQSYEQYF
clone size: -; V gene: TRBV5-5; D gene: -; J gene: TRBJ1-1; CDR3 DNA: TGTGCCAGCAGCCCCCTTATGAACACTGAAGCTTTCTTT; CDR3 protein: CASSPLMNTEAFF
clone size: -; V gene: TRBV6-5; D gene: TRBD1; J gene: TRBJ1-2; CDR3 DNA: TGTGCCAGCAGTTCTTCCCCAGGGGGCCGGAACTATGGCTACACCTTC; CDR3 protein: CASSSSPGGRNYGYTF
clone size: -; V gene: TRBV7-2; D gene: -; J gene: TRBJ2-7; CDR3 DNA: TGTGCCAGCAGCTTAGACAGGGCGGTAACCTACGAGCAGTACTTC; CDR3 protein: CASSLDRAVTYEQYF